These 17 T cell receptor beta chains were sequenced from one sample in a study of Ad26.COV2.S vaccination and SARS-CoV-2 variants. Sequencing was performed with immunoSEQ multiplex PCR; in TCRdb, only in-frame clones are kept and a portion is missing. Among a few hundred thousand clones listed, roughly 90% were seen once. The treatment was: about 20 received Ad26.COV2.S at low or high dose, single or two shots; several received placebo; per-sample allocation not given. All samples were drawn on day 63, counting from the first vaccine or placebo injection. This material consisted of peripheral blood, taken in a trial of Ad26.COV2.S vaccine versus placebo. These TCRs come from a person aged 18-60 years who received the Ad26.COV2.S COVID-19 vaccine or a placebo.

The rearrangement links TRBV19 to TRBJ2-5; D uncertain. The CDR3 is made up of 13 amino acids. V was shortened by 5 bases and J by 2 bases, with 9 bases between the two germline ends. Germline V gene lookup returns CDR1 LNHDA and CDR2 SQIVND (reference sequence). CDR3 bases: TGTGCCAGTAGTCGAGCTTTACAAGAGACCCAGTACTTC. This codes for CASSRALQETQYF.

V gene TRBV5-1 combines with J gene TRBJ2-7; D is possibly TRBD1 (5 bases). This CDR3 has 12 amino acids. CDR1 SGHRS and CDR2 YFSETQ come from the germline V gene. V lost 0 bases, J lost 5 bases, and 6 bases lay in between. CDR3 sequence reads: CASSLVGDEQYF. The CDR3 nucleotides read TGCGCCAGCAGCTTGGTAGGGGACGAGCAGTACTTC.

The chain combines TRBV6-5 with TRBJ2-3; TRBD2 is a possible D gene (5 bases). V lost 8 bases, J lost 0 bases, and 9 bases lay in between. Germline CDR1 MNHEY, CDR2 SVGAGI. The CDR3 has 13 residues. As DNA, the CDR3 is TGTGCCAGCGGGAGTATTAGCACAGATACGCAGTATTTT. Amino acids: CASGSISTDTQYF.

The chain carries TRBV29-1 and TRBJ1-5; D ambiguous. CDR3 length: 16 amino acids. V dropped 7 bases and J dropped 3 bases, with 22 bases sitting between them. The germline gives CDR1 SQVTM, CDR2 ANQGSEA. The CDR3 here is CSAEPREGAFNQPQHF. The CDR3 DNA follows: TGCAGCGCCGAACCGAGGGAGGGAGCCTTCAATCAGCCCCAGCATTTT.

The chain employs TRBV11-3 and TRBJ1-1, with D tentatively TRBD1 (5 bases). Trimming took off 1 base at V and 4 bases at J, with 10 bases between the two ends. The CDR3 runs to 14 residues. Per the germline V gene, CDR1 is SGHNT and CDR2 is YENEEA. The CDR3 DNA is TGTGCCAGCAGCTTAGGAGGGGAGAGCACTGAAGCTTTCTTT. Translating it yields CASSLGGESTEAFF. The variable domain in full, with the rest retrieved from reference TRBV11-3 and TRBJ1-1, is EAGVVQSPRYKIIEKKQPVAFWCNPISGHNTLYWYLQNLGQGPELLIRYENEEAVDDSQLPKDRFSAERLKGVDSTLKIQPAELGDSAVYLCASSLGGESTEAFFGQGTRLTVV.

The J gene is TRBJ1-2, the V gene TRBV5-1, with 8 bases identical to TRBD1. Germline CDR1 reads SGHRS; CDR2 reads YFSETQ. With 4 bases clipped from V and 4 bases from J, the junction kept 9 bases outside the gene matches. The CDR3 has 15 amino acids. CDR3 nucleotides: TGCGCCAGCAGCCCAAGGACAGGGTCCCCCTATGGCTACACCTTC. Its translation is CASSPRTGSPYGYTF.

CDR3 sequence: CTSSQQADYWGIYTYNEQFF. The CDR3 bases are TGCACCAGCAGCCAGCAGGCGGATTATTGGGGGATCTACACCTACAATGAGCAGTTCTTC. The chain links TRBV1 to TRBJ2-1. TRBV1 is a pseudogene. This CDR3 is 20 amino acids long.

The CDR3 is CASSPSRTQGDGGYTF. CDR3 nucleotides: TGTGCCAGCTCACCATCCAGGACCCAGGGCGATGGAGGCTACACCTTC. The chain uses TRBV18 and TRBJ1-2; D perhaps matches TRBD1 (5 bases). Germline V gives CDR1 KGHSH, CDR2 LQKENI. CDR3 length: 16 residues. The V and J ends lost 2 bases and 8 bases respectively, with 21 bases between them. Full variable domain (rest looked up from reference TRBV18 and TRBJ1-2): NAGVMQNPRHLVRRRGQEARLRCSPMKGHSHVYWYRQLPEEGLKFMVYLQKENIIDESGMPKERFSAEFPKEGPSILRIQQVVRGDSAAYFCASSPSRTQGDGGYTFGSGTRLTVV.

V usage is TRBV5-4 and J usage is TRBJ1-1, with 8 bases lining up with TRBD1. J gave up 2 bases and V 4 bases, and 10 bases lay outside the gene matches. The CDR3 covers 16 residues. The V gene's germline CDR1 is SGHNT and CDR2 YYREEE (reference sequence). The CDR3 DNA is TGTGCCAGCAGCGAAGACCCGACAGGGGTTAACACTGAAGCTTTCTTT. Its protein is CASSEDPTGVNTEAFF.

The CDR3 here is CASSEEGVYNSPLHF. The DNA for the CDR3 is TGTGCCAGCAGCGAAGAGGGGGTTTATAATTCACCCCTCCACTTT. The chain has TRBV11-2 and TRBJ1-6; maybe TRBD1 (6 bases). CDR3 length equals 15 residues. The germline gives CDR1 SGHAT, CDR2 FQNNGV. Trimming pared 5 bases from V and 4 bases from J, leaving 12 bases between.

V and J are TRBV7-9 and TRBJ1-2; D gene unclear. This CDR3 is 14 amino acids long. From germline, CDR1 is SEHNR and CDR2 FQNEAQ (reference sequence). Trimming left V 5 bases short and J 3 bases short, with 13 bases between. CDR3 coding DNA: TGTGCCAGCAGCCCCTGGGAAGGGCACTATGGCTACACCTTC. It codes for CASSPWEGHYGYTF.

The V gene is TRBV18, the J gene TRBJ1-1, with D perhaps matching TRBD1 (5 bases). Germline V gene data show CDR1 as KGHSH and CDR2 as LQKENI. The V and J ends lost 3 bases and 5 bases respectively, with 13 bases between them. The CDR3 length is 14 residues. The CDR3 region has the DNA TGTGCCAGCTCACCGGAGTCAGGGTTGACTGAAGCTTTCTTT. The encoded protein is CASSPESGLTEAFF.

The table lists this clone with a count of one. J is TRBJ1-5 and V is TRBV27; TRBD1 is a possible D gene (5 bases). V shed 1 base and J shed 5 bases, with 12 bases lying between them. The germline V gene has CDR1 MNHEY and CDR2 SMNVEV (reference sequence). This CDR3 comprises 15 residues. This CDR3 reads CASSLFGRADQPQHF. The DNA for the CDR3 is TGTGCCAGCAGTTTATTTGGCAGGGCCGATCAGCCCCAGCATTTT.

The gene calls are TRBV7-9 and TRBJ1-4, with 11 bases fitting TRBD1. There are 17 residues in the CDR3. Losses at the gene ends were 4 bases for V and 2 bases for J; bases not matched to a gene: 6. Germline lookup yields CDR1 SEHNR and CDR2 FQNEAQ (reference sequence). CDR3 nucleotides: TGTGCCAGCAGCTCCGGACAGGGGGCATTGACTAATGAAAAACTGTTTTTT. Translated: CASSSGQGALTNEKLFF.

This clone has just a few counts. The chain's CDR3 is CASSPGIAYNSPLHF. Here the CDR3 DNA reads TGTGCCAGCTCACCAGGGATCGCCTATAATTCACCCCTCCACTTT. V usage is TRBV18 and J usage is TRBJ1-6; D not certain. CDR1 is KGHSH and CDR2 is LQKENI in the germline V gene. The ends were cut back, 2 bases at V and 2 bases at J, with 7 bases in the middle. This CDR3 region has 15 residues.

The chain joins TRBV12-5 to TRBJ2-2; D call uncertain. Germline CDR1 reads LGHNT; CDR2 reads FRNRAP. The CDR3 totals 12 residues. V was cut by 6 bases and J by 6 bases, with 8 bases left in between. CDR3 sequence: CASGTFPGELFF. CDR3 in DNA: TGTGCTAGTGGGACATTTCCCGGGGAGCTGTTTTTT.

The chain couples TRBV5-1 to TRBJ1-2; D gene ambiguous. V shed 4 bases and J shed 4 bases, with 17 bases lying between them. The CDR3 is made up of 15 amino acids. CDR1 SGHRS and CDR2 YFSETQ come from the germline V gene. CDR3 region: CASSLSDGTFYGYTF. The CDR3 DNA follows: TGCGCCAGCAGCCTTTCAGACGGAACCTTCTATGGCTACACCTTC.